This TCR beta chain was recorded in a study of blood T cell repertoires in COVID-19. CDR1 and CDR2 (germline): SNHLY, FYNNEI. V lost 6 bases, J lost 2 bases, and 7 bases stayed unmatched. There are 15 residues in the CDR3. As processed by the authors: Estimates of nucleated cell counts were drawn from the amplification of reference gene primers. Here immunoSEQ multiplex PCR was the method, and the copy in TCRdb shows in-frame clones only, minus some. That table supplies the V and J calls and clone size; D and trimming were determined from the DNA. The repertoire consists of approximately 300,000 clones, with around nine tenths occurring once and the leading ten covering more than 6%.

Sequencing was performed on peripheral blood. The chain joins TRBV2 to TRBJ1-5, with TRBD1 matching over 7 bases. This sequence was found in a woman aged 25 to 39 with COVID-19, enrolled during active disease. CDR3 amino acids: CASRETGRGNQPQHF. The DNA of the CDR3 is TGTGCCAGCAGGGAGACAGGGCGGGGCAATCAGCCCCAGCATTTT.